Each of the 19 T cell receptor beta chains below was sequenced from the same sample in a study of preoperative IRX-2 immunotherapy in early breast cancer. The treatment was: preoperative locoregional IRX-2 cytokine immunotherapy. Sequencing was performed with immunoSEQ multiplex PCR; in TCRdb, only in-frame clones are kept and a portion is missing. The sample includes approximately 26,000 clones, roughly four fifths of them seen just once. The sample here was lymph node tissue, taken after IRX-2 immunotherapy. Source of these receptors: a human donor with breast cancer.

CDR3: CASSLRPGFTDTQYF. CDR3 DNA: TGTGCCAGCAGCTTACGGCCAGGGTTCACAGATACGCAGTATTTT. The genes are TRBV11-3 and TRBJ2-3, with a possible D match to TRBD1 (5 bases). The V gene lost 2 bases and the J gene lost 2 bases, with 11 bases spanning the gap. This CDR3 is 15 amino acids long. In germline, CDR1 is SGHNT, CDR2 YENEEA.

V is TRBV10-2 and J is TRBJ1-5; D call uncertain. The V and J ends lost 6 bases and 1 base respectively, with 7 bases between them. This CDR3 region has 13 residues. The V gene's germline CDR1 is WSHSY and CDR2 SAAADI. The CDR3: CASREGSNQPQHF. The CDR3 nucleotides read TGCGCCAGCAGGGAGGGAAGCAATCAGCCCCAGCATTTT.

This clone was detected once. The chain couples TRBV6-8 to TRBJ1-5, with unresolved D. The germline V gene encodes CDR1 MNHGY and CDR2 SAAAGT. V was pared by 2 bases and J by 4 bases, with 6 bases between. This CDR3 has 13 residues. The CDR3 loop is CASSYSANQPQHF. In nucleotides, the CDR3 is TGTGCCAGCAGTTACAGCGCTAATCAGCCCCAGCATTTT.

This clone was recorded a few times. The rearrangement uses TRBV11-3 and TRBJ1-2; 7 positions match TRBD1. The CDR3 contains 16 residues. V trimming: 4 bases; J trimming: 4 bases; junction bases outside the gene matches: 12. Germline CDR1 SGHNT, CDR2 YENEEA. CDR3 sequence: CASSSNTGVTTYGYTF. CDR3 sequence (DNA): TGTGCCAGCAGCTCCAATACAGGGGTGACTACCTATGGCTACACCTTC.

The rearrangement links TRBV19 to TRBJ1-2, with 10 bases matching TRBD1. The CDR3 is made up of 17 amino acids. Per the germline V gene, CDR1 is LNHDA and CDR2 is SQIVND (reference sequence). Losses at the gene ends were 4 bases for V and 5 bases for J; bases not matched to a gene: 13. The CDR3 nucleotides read TGTGCCAGTAGTACGCCGGGACAGGGGCTTCTGAGGTATGGCTACACCTTC. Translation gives CASSTPGQGLLRYGYTF. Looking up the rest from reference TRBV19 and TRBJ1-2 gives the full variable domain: DGGITQSPKYLFRKEGQNVTLSCEQNLNHDAMYWYRQDPGQGLRLIYYSQIVNDFQKGDIAEGYSVSREKKESFPLTVTSAQKNPTAFYLCASSTPGQGLLRYGYTFGSGTRLTVV.

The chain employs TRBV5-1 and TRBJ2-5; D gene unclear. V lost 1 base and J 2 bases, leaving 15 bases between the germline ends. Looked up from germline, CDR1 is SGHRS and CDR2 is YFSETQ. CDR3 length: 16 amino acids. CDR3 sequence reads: CASSLQFKGGQETQYF. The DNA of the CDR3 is TGCGCCAGCAGCTTGCAGTTTAAGGGTGGGCAAGAGACCCAGTACTTC.

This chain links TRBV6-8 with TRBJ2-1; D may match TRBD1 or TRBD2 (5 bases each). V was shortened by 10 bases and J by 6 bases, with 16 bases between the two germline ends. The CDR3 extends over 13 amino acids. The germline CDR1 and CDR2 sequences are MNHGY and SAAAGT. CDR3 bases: TGTGCCAACGGACGGGACCTCTCCAATGAGCAGTTCTTC. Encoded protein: CANGRDLSNEQFF.

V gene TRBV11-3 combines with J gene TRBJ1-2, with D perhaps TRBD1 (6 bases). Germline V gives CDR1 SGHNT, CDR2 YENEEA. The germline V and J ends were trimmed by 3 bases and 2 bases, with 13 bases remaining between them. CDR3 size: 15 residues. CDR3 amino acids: CASSLTLTGNYGYTF. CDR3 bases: TGTGCCAGCAGCTTGACCCTTACAGGGAACTATGGCTACACCTTC.

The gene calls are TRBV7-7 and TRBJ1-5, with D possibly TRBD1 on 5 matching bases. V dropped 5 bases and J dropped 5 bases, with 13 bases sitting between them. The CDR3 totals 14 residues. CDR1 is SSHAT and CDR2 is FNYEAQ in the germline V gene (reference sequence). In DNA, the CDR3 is TGTGCCAGCAGCAGGGGTCGGGGACATCAGCCCCAGCATTTT. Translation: CASSRGRGHQPQHF.

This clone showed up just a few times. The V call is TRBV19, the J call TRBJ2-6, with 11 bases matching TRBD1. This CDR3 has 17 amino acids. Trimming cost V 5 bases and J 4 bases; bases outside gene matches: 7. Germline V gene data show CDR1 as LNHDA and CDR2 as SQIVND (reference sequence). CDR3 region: CASSRTGGATGANVLTF. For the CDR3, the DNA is TGTGCCAGTAGTCGGACAGGGGGCGCGACGGGGGCCAACGTCCTGACTTTC.

DNA of the CDR3: TGCGCCAGCAAACTAGCGGAGGGGACCACAGATACGCAGTATTTT. Protein sequence: CASKLAEGTTDTQYF. The J gene is TRBJ2-3, the V gene TRBV10-2, with TRBD2 identical over 8 bases. From germline, CDR1 is WSHSY and CDR2 SAAADI. The ends lost 7 bases at V and 2 bases at J; junction bases unmatched: 8. The CDR3 is 15 residues long.

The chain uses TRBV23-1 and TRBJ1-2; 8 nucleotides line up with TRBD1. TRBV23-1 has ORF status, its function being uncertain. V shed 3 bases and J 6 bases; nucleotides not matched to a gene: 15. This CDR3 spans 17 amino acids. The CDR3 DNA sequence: TGCGCCAGCAGTCATCCACGGACAGGGAAGACGATGGATGGCTACACCTTC. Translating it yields CASSHPRTGKTMDGYTF.

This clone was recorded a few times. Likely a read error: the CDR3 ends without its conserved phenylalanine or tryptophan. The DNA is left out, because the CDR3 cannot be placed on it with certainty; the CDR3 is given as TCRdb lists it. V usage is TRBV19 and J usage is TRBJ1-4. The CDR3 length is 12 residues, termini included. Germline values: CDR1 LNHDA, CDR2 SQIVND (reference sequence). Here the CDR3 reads CASSTRDGIFLV.

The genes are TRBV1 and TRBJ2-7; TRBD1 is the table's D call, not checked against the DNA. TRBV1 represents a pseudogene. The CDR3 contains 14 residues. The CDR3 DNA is TGCGCCAGCAGCCAAGTGGGGACACGTAACGAGCAGTACTTC. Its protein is CASSQVGTRNEQYF.

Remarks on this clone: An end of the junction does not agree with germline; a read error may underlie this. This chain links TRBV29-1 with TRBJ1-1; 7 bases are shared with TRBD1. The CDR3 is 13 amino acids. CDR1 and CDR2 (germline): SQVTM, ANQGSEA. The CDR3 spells CSVKEGADTEAFF. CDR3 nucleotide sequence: TGCAGCGTTAAAGAGGGGGCGGACACTGAAGCTTTCTTT.

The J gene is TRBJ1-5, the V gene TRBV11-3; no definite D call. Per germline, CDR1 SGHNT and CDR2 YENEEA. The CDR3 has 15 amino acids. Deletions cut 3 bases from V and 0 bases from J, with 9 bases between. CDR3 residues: CASSFIGNSNQPQHF. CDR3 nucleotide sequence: TGTGCCAGCAGCTTTATCGGCAATAGCAATCAGCCCCAGCATTTT.

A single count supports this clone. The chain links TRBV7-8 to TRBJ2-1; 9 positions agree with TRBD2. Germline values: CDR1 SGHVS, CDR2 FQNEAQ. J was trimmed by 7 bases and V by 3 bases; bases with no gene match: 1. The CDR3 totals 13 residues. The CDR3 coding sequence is TGTGCCAGCAGCTTCAGCGGGGGGAATGAGCAGTTCTTC. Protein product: CASSFSGGNEQFF.

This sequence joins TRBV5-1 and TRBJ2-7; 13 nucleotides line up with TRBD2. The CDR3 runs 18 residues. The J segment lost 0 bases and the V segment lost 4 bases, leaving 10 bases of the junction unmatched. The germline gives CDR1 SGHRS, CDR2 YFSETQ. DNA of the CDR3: TGCGCCAGCAGCACTGGACTAGCGGGAGTGATGAGCTCCTACGAGCAGTACTTC. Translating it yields CASSTGLAGVMSSYEQYF.

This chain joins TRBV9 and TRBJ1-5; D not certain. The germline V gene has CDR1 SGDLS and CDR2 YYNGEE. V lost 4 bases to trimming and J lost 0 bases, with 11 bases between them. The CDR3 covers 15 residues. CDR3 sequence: CASSRTVDSNQPQHF. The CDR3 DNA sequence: TGTGCCAGCAGCCGTACAGTAGATAGCAATCAGCCCCAGCATTTT. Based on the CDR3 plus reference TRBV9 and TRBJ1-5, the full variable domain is DSGVTQTPKHLITATGQRVTLRCSPRSGDLSVYWYQQSLDQGLQFLIQYYNGEERAKGNILERFSAQQFPDLHSELNLSSLELGDSALYFCASSRTVDSNQPQHFGDGTRLSIL.